This T cell receptor (beta chain) is drawn from a study of blood T cell repertoires in COVID-19. Study-wide context: From the United States, Italy and Spain came samples of acute and convalescent COVID-19. T cells, B-cell-depleted T cells, or PBMCs supplied cDNA or gDNA.

TCRdb's table, derived via immunoSEQ multiplex PCR, lists solely in-frame clones and lacks some. The data show approximately 260,000 clones, about 87% seen once. This clone was counted a single time. The CDR3 has 13 amino acids. CDR1 and CDR2 from the germline V gene are MNHEY and SMNVEV (reference sequence). The V and J ends lost 8 bases and 6 bases, in that order; junction bases with no gene match: 9. Material: peripheral blood. The V gene is TRBV27, the J gene TRBJ2-7, with TRBD2 identical over 8 bases. This clonotype was sampled from a woman between 65 and 79 years old with COVID-19, enrolled during active disease. The CDR3 here is CASGSSGSREQYF. DNA for the CDR3: TGTGCCAGCGGCTCGAGCGGGAGTCGCGAGCAGTACTTC.